This T cell receptor (beta chain) was obtained from a study of shared clonotypes between healthy human individuals. Repertoires were generated with immunoSEQ multiplex PCR, while TCRdb's copy carries only in-frame clones and drops some. Here the sample spans hundreds of thousands of clones, around 73% being singletons. Study-level points and caveats: Clonotypes shared by all four donors outscored non-shared clonotypes in generation probability. How much donors shared clonotypes was expected to be affected by sequencing depth.

About this clone: Its antigen is not known.

Donors comprised healthy HIV-negative adults lacking recent acute infections or vaccinations. V dropped 2 bases and J dropped 4; count of bases not matched to a gene: 14. The CDR3 runs 17 residues. Germline loops: CDR1 KGHSH, CDR2 LQKENI. The clonotype was recovered from a woman in her thirties in good health. The chain links TRBV18 to TRBJ2-7; TRBD2 aligns across 7 bases. The sequenced material came from memory CD4+ T cells sorted from blood. The subset is: CD45RA-negative fraction. CDR3: CASSPVGGTILQYEQYF. For the CDR3, the DNA is TGTGCCAGCTCACCAGTGGGCGGGACTATTTTACAGTACGAGCAGTACTTC.